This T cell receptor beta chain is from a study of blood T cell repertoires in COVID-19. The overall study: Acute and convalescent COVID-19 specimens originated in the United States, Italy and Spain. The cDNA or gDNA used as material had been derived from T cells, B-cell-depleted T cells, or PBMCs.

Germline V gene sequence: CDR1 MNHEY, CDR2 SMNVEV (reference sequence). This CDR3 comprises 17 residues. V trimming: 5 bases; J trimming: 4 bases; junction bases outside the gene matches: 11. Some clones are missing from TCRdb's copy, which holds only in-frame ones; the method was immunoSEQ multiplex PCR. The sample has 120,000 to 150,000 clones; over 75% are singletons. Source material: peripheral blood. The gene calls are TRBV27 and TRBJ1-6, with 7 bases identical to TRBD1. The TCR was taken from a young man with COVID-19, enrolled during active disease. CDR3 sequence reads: CASSPQTGLGYNSPLHF. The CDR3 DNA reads TGTGCCAGCAGTCCACAGACAGGGTTGGGGTATAATTCACCCCTCCACTTT.